These 18 T cell receptor beta chains share one sample of origin, sequenced in a study of blood T cell repertoires in COVID-19. Sequencing was performed with immunoSEQ multiplex PCR; in TCRdb, only in-frame clones are kept and a portion is missing. The repertoire holds 25,000 to 30,000 clones, with about 70% as singletons. The sequenced sample consisted of peripheral blood. These receptors were taken from a human donor in a cohort sampled during active COVID-19.

The V and J genes are TRBV18 and TRBJ2-7; 12 bases are shared with TRBD2. This CDR3 contains 19 residues. The V and J ends lost 0 bases and 3 bases, in that order; junction bases with no gene match: 12. The germline gives CDR1 KGHSH, CDR2 LQKENI. The CDR3 sequence: CASSPPLLAGGPEIYEQYF. The CDR3, as DNA: TGTGCCAGCTCACCACCGCTCCTAGCGGGAGGGCCGGAAATCTACGAGCAGTACTTC.

This clone was observed once. This chain connects TRBV5-1 to TRBJ2-5; TRBD1 matches 11 bases. CDR1 is SGHRS and CDR2 is YFSETQ in the germline V gene. The CDR3 has 15 amino acids. V lost 5 bases, J lost 5 bases, and 8 bases stayed unmatched. The CDR3: CASSRTGGTRETQYF. CDR3 DNA: TGCGCCAGCAGTCGGACAGGGGGCACTAGGGAGACCCAGTACTTC.

The table lists this clone with a count of one. V gene TRBV15 combines with J gene TRBJ2-7; possibly TRBD1 for D (5 bases). V lost 0 bases, J lost 2 bases, and 11 bases lay in between. Germline V CDR1 and CDR2: LNHNV, YYDKDF (reference sequence). The CDR3 loop spans 15 amino acids. The CDR3 nucleotides are TGTGCCACCAGCAGAGATAGAAGCAGGGCCTACGAGCAGTACTTC. Amino acid sequence: CATSRDRSRAYEQYF.

As regards this clone: One junction end disagrees with the germline gene, perhaps due to a read error. The chain links TRBV11-2 to TRBJ1-1; 8 bases are shared with TRBD1. CDR1 and CDR2 from the germline V gene are SGHAT and FQNNGV. This CDR3 is built from 16 residues. The CDR3 bases are TGTGCCAACAGCCCAGGTGACAGGGGTCGGGACACTGAAGCTTTCTTT. It codes for CANSPGDRGRDTEAFF. Full variable domain (rest looked up from reference TRBV11-2 and TRBJ1-1): EAGVAQSPRYKIIEKRQSVAFWCNPISGHATLYWYQQILGQGPKLLIQFQNNGVVDDSQLPKDRFSAERLKGVDSTLKIQPAKLEDSAVYLCANSPGDRGRDTEAFFGQGTRLTVV.

Judged by abundance, this clone is medium-sized. This sequence joins TRBV5-6 and TRBJ2-7; 8 bases align to TRBD1. This CDR3 comprises 14 residues. Germline V lookup: CDR1 SGHDT, CDR2 YYEEEE. The V segment lost 3 bases and the J segment 2 bases; nucleotides outside the gene matches: 4. In DNA, the CDR3 is TGTGCCAGCAGCTGGACAGGGTCCACCTACGAGCAGTACTTC. Protein product: CASSWTGSTYEQYF.

The genes are TRBV14 and TRBJ1-3; 9 bases are a match to TRBD1. V dropped 4 bases and J dropped 4; count of bases not matched to a gene: 2. This CDR3 contains 14 residues. CDR1 and CDR2 from the germline V gene are SGHDN and FVKESK. The CDR3 sequence: CASSRTGAGNTIYF. The CDR3, as DNA: TGTGCCAGCAGCCGGACAGGGGCCGGAAACACCATATATTTT. Combining the CDR3 with reference TRBV14 and TRBJ1-3 gives the whole variable domain EAGVTQFPSHSVIEKGQTVTLRCDPISGHDNLYWYRRVMGKEIKFLLHFVKESKQDESGMPNNRFLAERTGGTYSTLKVQPAELEDSGVYFCASSRTGAGNTIYFGEGSWLTVV.

This clone has just a few counts. This sequence joins TRBV7-9 and TRBJ1-4; 9 bases are shared with TRBD1. The CDR3 is 16 residues long. The germline V gene encodes CDR1 SEHNR and CDR2 FQNEAQ (reference sequence). V was clipped by 2 bases and J by 7 bases; unmatched bases: 8. DNA for the CDR3: TGTGCCAGCAGCTTACGAGGGACAGGGTATAGTGAAAAACTGTTTTTT. As protein: CASSLRGTGYSEKLFF.

The chain carries TRBV6-4 and TRBJ1-3, with TRBD1 matching 7 bases. V was clipped by 2 bases and J by 2 bases; unmatched bases: 6. There are 16 residues in the CDR3. Germline-derived CDR1 and CDR2 are MRHNA and SNTAGT. Here the CDR3 reads CASSDGQGEAGNTIYF. CDR3 DNA sequence: TGTGCCAGCAGTGACGGGCAGGGGGAAGCTGGAAACACCATATATTTT.

Many counts were recorded for this clone. The chain links TRBV15 to TRBJ2-1; 14 bases agree with TRBD2. This CDR3 comprises 17 residues. V lost 6 bases, J lost 2 bases, and 6 bases stayed unmatched. Looked up from germline, CDR1 is LNHNV and CDR2 is YYDKDF (reference sequence). This CDR3 is CATRATSGRVTYNEQFF. The CDR3 DNA follows: TGTGCCACCAGGGCGACTAGCGGGAGGGTTACCTACAATGAGCAGTTCTTC.

The chain uses TRBV28 and TRBJ2-2; TRBD2 aligns across 7 bases. The CDR3 has 16 amino acids. CDR1 and CDR2 (germline): MDHEN, SYDVKM. With 2 bases clipped from V and 6 bases from J, the junction kept 9 bases outside the gene matches. CDR3 in DNA: TGTGCCAGCAGTTTACGAGGGGAGGGGTGGTCCGGGGAGCTGTTTTTT. Encoded protein: CASSLRGEGWSGELFF.

V and J are TRBV25-1 and TRBJ1-1; possible D gene TRBD1, 6 bases. The germline V gene has CDR1 MGHDK and CDR2 SYGVNS. The V end was cut by 5 bases, the J end by 4 bases, with 11 bases between. The CDR3 is 13 amino acids. The CDR3 nucleotides read TGTGCCAGCAGTTGGGGGCCTAGCACTGAAGCTTTCTTT. Translating gives CASSWGPSTEAFF.

The chain recombines TRBV29-1 with TRBJ1-6; TRBD1 matches at 7 bases. The CDR3 loop spans 13 amino acids. Germline CDR1 is SQVTM and CDR2 is ANQGSEA. Unmatched junction bases numbered 7, after V lost 7 bases and J lost 7 bases. CDR3 DNA: TGCAGCGCCGCACAGGGGCTAAATTCACCCCTCCACTTT. Translated: CSAAQGLNSPLHF.

In its sample, this clone was seen many times. The V and J genes are TRBV7-9 and TRBJ2-5; D unresolved. The V end was cut by 0 bases, the J end by 7 bases, with 15 bases between. The CDR3 is 15 amino acids. Germline CDR1 is SEHNR and CDR2 is FQNEAQ (reference sequence). The CDR3 protein is CASSLAVALLGTQYF. CDR3 DNA: TGTGCCAGCAGCTTAGCAGTCGCTCTCCTCGGGACCCAGTACTTC.

The V gene is TRBV4-1, the J gene TRBJ1-5, with D tentatively TRBD1 (5 bases). Germline CDR1 and CDR2: MGHRA and YSYEKL. V lost 3 bases and J 5 bases, leaving 17 bases between the germline ends. The CDR3 runs to 16 residues. Here the CDR3 DNA reads TGCGCCAGCAGCCAGGGTCATTCAGGGTACGATCAGCCCCAGCATTTT. Translation: CASSQGHSGYDQPQHF.

The V gene is TRBV7-8, the J gene TRBJ2-5; 7 bases line up with TRBD1. Trimming at V came to 5 bases and at J to 5 bases, leaving 11 bases not matched to a gene. The V gene's germline CDR1 is SGHVS and CDR2 FQNEAQ. This CDR3 region has 15 residues. The CDR3 here is CASSQEGASRETQYF. In DNA form, the CDR3 reads TGTGCCAGCAGCCAAGAGGGGGCGTCACGGGAGACCCAGTACTTC.

V and J are TRBV11-2 and TRBJ2-3, with D maybe TRBD1 (5 bases). In germline, CDR1 is SGHAT, CDR2 FQNNGV. The CDR3 is 13 amino acids. V was clipped by 4 bases and J by 7 bases, with 12 bases between them. The CDR3 sequence is CASSSARGNTQYF. CDR3 DNA sequence: TGTGCCAGCAGCTCAGCAAGGGGAAATACGCAGTATTTT.

The CDR3 region is CASSHITTAEVDTQYF. The CDR3 DNA sequence: TGCGCCAGCAGCCACATAACGACAGCTGAGGTAGATACGCAGTATTTT. The chain links TRBV4-3 to TRBJ2-3; a possible D gene is TRBD1 (5 bases). CDR1 and CDR2 (germline): LGHNA, YSLEER. The CDR3 runs 16 residues. V dropped 3 bases and J dropped 5 bases, with 18 bases sitting between them.

The rearrangement uses TRBV5-4 and TRBJ1-4; possibly TRBD1 for D (5 bases). Trimming stripped 4 bases from V and 6 bases from J, with 22 bases between. The CDR3 runs to 17 residues. Germline loops: CDR1 SGHNT, CDR2 YYREEE (reference sequence). The CDR3 DNA is TGTGCCAGCAGCGAACGTGTGGGGGGACGGGGCGATGAAAAACTGTTTTTT. Translating gives CASSERVGGRGDEKLFF.